The 26 T cell receptor beta chains reported below all come from one sample, sequenced in a study of blood T cell repertoires in COVID-19. Data came from immunoSEQ multiplex PCR; TCRdb stores just in-frame clones and leaves some out. The sample has tens of thousands of clones, around 88% seen once; the top ten hold approximately 20%. The sequencing input was peripheral blood. Receptors were obtained from a woman aged 60-75 years with COVID-19, enrolled during active disease.

The V and J genes are TRBV5-1 and TRBJ2-7; 7 nucleotides line up with TRBD1. The V and J ends lost 4 bases and 4 bases, in that order; junction bases with no gene match: 8. CDR1 SGHRS and CDR2 YFSETQ come from the germline V gene. The CDR3 extends over 14 amino acids. The CDR3 DNA is TGCGCCAGCAGCGCCACAGGGGATCAGTACGAGCAGTACTTC. Protein product: CASSATGDQYEQYF.

CDR3 sequence (DNA): TGCGCCAGCAGCCAAGAGGGTAGCTTTGATGAGCAGTTCTTC. This sequence encodes CASSQEGSFDEQFF. The chain combines TRBV4-1 with TRBJ2-1, with no clear D. V was cut by 0 bases and J by 8 bases, with 11 bases left in between. Germline values: CDR1 MGHRA, CDR2 YSYEKL. This CDR3 contains 14 residues.

The chain carries TRBV12-3 or TRBV12-4 and TRBJ2-3; no clear D gene. This CDR3 is built from 12 residues. With 8 bases removed from V and 3 bases from J, the gap between germline ends came to 9 bases. The CDR3 bases are TGTGCCAGCTCACGCGGTACAGATACGCAGTATTTT. Its protein product is CASSRGTDTQYF.

The genes are TRBV6-2 or TRBV6-3 and TRBJ2-7; possible D gene TRBD1, 6 bases. The CDR3 is 16 amino acids. Looked up from germline, CDR1 is MNHEY and CDR2 is SVGEGT. V lost 4 bases and J lost 3, with 19 bases in between. The CDR3 bases are TGTGCCAGCAGTTCCTTTTTCGGGGACATATACTACGAGCAGTACTTC. It encodes CASSSFFGDIYYEQYF.

The J gene is TRBJ2-5, the V gene TRBV4-1; D is ambiguous. CDR3 length: 16 amino acids. Germline CDR1 and CDR2: MGHRA and YSYEKL. V was clipped by 1 base and J by 9 bases, with 21 bases between them. The CDR3 loop is CASSQALAPPAAAQYF. As DNA, the CDR3 is TGCGCCAGCAGCCAAGCTCTGGCCCCCCCCGCGGCGGCCCAGTACTTC.

The gene calls are TRBV29-1 and TRBJ1-1; D unclear. V shed 4 bases and J shed 7 bases, with 13 bases lying between them. Per the germline V gene, CDR1 is SQVTM and CDR2 is ANQGSEA. The CDR3 sequence is 12 residues long. The CDR3 DNA is TGCAGCGTTGTCTTTGAACAGCTTGAAGCTTTCTTT. It is translated as CSVVFEQLEAFF.

This clone occurred a few times. This chain joins TRBV4-2 and TRBJ1-2; no clear D gene. V lost 0 bases and J 7 bases, leaving 18 bases between the germline ends. This CDR3 region has 16 residues. Germline CDR1 LGHNA, CDR2 YNFKEQ. CDR3 DNA sequence: TGTGCCAGCAGCCAAGATTTGCAGTCGGGAGCCGTTGGCTACACCTTC. It specifies CASSQDLQSGAVGYTF.

The rearrangement uses TRBV7-9 and TRBJ2-7; 8 bases are shared with TRBD1. Germline V gene lookup returns CDR1 SEHNR and CDR2 FQNEAQ (reference sequence). The CDR3 sequence is 16 residues long. After removal of 3 bases from V and 1 base from J, the junction contained 8 bases not matched to a gene. The CDR3 region has the DNA TGTGCCAGCAGCTTCCCGGACAGGGACGGATCCTACGAGCAGTACTTC. Its translation: CASSFPDRDGSYEQYF.

This clone was seen just once. J is TRBJ1-2 and V is TRBV7-2, with 10 bases matching TRBD1. The V and J ends lost 0 bases and 1 base, in that order; junction bases with no gene match: 8. The length of the CDR3 is 18 residues. The germline V gene has CDR1 SGHTA and CDR2 FQGNSA. For the CDR3, the DNA is TGTGCCAGCAGCTTAGCCGGGACAGGGGAAGGCCGTAACTATGGCTACACCTTC. Residues: CASSLAGTGEGRNYGYTF.

Concerning this clone itself: One end of the junction varies from germline; a read error may be responsible. The chain carries TRBV6-5 and TRBJ2-2; TRBD2 matches at 8 bases. Germline CDR1 is MNHEY and CDR2 is SVGAGI. The CDR3 has 15 amino acids. The CDR3 DNA follows: TGTGCCAGCACCCGGGGGGGCGGGAACTCCGGGGAGCTGTTTTTT. This encodes CASTRGGGNSGELFF.

This chain links TRBV2 with TRBJ1-4; 9 nucleotides align to TRBD1. The J segment lost 13 bases and the V segment lost 2 bases, leaving 8 bases of the junction unmatched. The CDR3 runs to 14 residues. The germline CDR1 and CDR2 sequences are SNHLY and FYNNEI. The CDR3 is CASSERGQGLSLFF. The DNA for the CDR3 is TGTGCCAGCAGTGAAAGGGGACAGGGTCTATCACTGTTTTTT.

The gene calls are TRBV9 and TRBJ1-2, with 10 bases aligning to TRBD1. Losses at the gene ends were 8 bases for V and 3 bases for J; bases not matched to a gene: 7. The CDR3 runs 14 residues. In germline, CDR1 is SGDLS, CDR2 YYNGEE. The CDR3 DNA reads TGTGCCAGTTCCCCGGGACAGGGGTACTATGGCTACACCTTC. Translating gives CASSPGQGYYGYTF. Variable domain in full (rest from reference TRBV9 and TRBJ1-2): DSGVTQTPKHLITATGQRVTLRCSPRSGDLSVYWYQQSLDQGLQFLIQYYNGEERAKGNILERFSAQQFPDLHSELNLSSLELGDSALYFCASSPGQGYYGYTFGSGTRLTVV.

The chain is built from TRBV4-3 and TRBJ1-2; D unclear. The CDR3 totals 14 residues. CDR1 and CDR2 (germline): LGHNA, YSLEER. Trimming shortened V by 4 bases and J by 1 base, and 10 bases separated the two germline ends. The CDR3, as DNA: TGCGCCAGCAGCCTCGATACACGTAACTATGGCTACACCTTC. Residues: CASSLDTRNYGYTF.

This chain connects TRBV4-1 to TRBJ2-1; 11 bases are shared with TRBD2. Germline loops: CDR1 MGHRA, CDR2 YSYEKL. The CDR3 sequence is 14 residues long. The junction had 7 bases not matched to a gene; V was cut back by 8 bases and J by 7 bases. The CDR3 nucleotides are TGCGCCAGCTCCCTAGCGGGGGGACGAAATGAGCAGTTCTTC. This sequence encodes CASSLAGGRNEQFF.

The chain carries TRBV7-6 and TRBJ1-1; 11 bases match TRBD1. The CDR3 spans 18 residues. Germline trimming cut 5 bases from V and 0 bases from J; bases unmatched to any gene: 11. The germline CDR1 and CDR2 sequences are SGHVS and FNYEAQ. DNA of the CDR3: TGTGCCAGCAGCCCCCGGGACAGGGGGTGGGATTTGAACACTGAAGCTTTCTTT. Translation: CASSPRDRGWDLNTEAFF.

As for this clone: The identical CDR3 is also encoded by other nucleotide sequences in the sample. The chain links TRBV11-2 to TRBJ1-5, with D perhaps matching TRBD1 (5 bases). Trimming shortened V by 1 base and J by 1 base, and 8 bases separated the two germline ends. Germline lookup yields CDR1 SGHAT and CDR2 FQNNGV. The CDR3 is made up of 15 amino acids. CDR3 sequence reads: CASSLGGGSNQPQHF. The DNA of the CDR3 is TGTGCCAGCAGCTTAGGGGGGGGGAGCAATCAGCCCCAGCATTTT.

The J gene is TRBJ2-3, the V gene TRBV6-5; 8 positions match TRBD2. This CDR3 has 15 residues. With V trimmed by 6 bases and J by 6 bases, 11 bases remained unmatched. Germline lookup yields CDR1 MNHEY and CDR2 SVGAGI. Written as DNA, the CDR3 is TGTGCCAGCAGCCGACCGGGACTAGGAGCGGATACGCAGTATTTT. Its translation is CASSRPGLGADTQYF.

The chain joins TRBV27 to TRBJ1-2; 9 bases fit TRBD1. The CDR3 spans 14 residues. Germline CDR1 MNHEY, CDR2 SMNVEV (reference sequence). The J segment lost 1 base and the V segment lost 5 bases, leaving 2 bases of the junction unmatched. As DNA, the CDR3 is TGTGCCAGCAGTACAGGGGGCAGTAACTATGGCTACACCTTC. Its protein is CASSTGGSNYGYTF.

The rearrangement links TRBV28 to TRBJ1-2, with unresolved D. The CDR3 has 15 amino acids. V lost 8 bases and J lost 2, with 18 bases in between. Germline loops: CDR1 MDHEN, CDR2 SYDVKM. CDR3 bases: TGTGCCAGCTCCCCCGGAGGGAAAGAGAACTATGGCTACACCTTC. This encodes CASSPGGKENYGYTF.

This sequence joins TRBV19 and TRBJ1-5; perhaps TRBD1 as D (6 bases). The ends were cut back, 2 bases at V and 5 bases at J, with 16 bases in the middle. The CDR3 contains 16 residues. Germline values: CDR1 LNHDA, CDR2 SQIVND (reference sequence). In DNA, the CDR3 is TGTGCCAGTAGTATACCCCCACAGGGTAGGGATCAGCCCCAGCATTTT. Its translation: CASSIPPQGRDQPQHF.

V usage is TRBV20-1 and J usage is TRBJ1-1; D remains ambiguous. Germline CDR1 reads DFQATT; CDR2 reads SNEGSKA (reference sequence). V was pared by 6 bases and J by 0 bases, with 5 bases between. The CDR3 runs to 11 residues. The CDR3, as DNA: TGCAGTGCCGGGTTGAACACTGAAGCTTTCTTT. This gives the protein CSAGLNTEAFF.

The V call is TRBV5-4, the J call TRBJ2-2, with TRBD1 matching 10 bases. Germline assignment: CDR1 SGHNT and CDR2 YYREEE (reference sequence). The CDR3 spans 15 residues. After removal of 3 bases from V and 8 bases from J, the junction contained 7 bases not matched to a gene. In nucleotides, the CDR3 is TGTGCCAGCAGCTCCCCCGGGACAGGGGCGGGGGAGCTGTTTTTT. It is translated as CASSSPGTGAGELFF.

The V and J genes are TRBV7-9 and TRBJ1-1, with 7 bases identical to TRBD1. The CDR3 is 14 amino acids. Germline CDR1 SEHNR, CDR2 FQNEAQ (reference sequence). The ends lost 5 bases at V and 3 bases at J; junction bases unmatched: 6. DNA for the CDR3: TGTGCCAGCAGCGAGGGACAGTTCGACACTGAAGCTTTCTTT. Amino acid sequence: CASSEGQFDTEAFF.

CDR3 region: CASSDSRGRVPLNTEAFF. The CDR3 DNA reads TGTGCCAGCAGTGACTCTCGAGGGCGCGTCCCACTCAACACTGAAGCTTTCTTT. V is TRBV6-4 and J is TRBJ1-1; D is unclear. V lost 0 bases, J lost 2 bases, and 19 bases lay in between. This CDR3 spans 18 amino acids. The germline V gene has CDR1 MRHNA and CDR2 SNTAGT.

The CDR3 DNA reads as TGTGCCAGCAGCTTCCCGGGACTAGCCTACAATGAGCAGTTCTTC. It encodes CASSFPGLAYNEQFF. The chain recombines TRBV7-2 with TRBJ2-1; 8 nucleotides line up with TRBD2. CDR3 length: 15 residues. Losses at the gene ends were 3 bases for V and 2 bases for J; bases not matched to a gene: 3. CDR1 SGHTA and CDR2 FQGNSA come from the germline V gene.

The rearrangement links TRBV6-5 to TRBJ2-3; maybe TRBD2 (5 bases). CDR1 MNHEY and CDR2 SVGAGI come from the germline V gene. The CDR3 contains 13 residues. Trimming shortened V by 7 bases and J by 2 bases, and 10 bases separated the two germline ends. The CDR3 region is CASTLAITDTQYF. The CDR3 DNA reads as TGTGCCAGCACCCTAGCCATCACAGATACGCAGTATTTT.